The sequence of this T cell receptor beta chain was determined in a study of T cells in tumors after PD-1 blockade. The wider study: During anti-PD-1 treatment, some patients continued daily vismodegib 150 mg. Peripheral blood samples averaged 36,536 unique clonotypes and 113,528 templates. Study-wide results and caveats: About 41% of tumor TCR clonotypes were also found in blood.

Template: tumor biopsy or peripheral blood genomic DNA, roughly 616-6,500 ng per sample. Profiling relied on immunoSEQ multiplex PCR, and the TCRdb table lists in-frame clones only, not all of them. The repertoire holds about 63,000 clones, with over 65% as singletons. Comments on this clone: Its antigen is as yet unknown.

Sequencing was performed on PBMCs, taken after anti-PD-1 treatment. This clonotype originated in a human donor with basal cell carcinoma.

In nucleotides, the CDR3 is TGTGCCAGCTCCCCGTGGGCCGGAGGCAGCACCGGGGAGCTGTTTTTT. Translating it yields CASSPWAGGSTGELFF. This sequence joins TRBV18 and TRBJ2-2; perhaps TRBD2 as D (5 bases). The CDR3 runs to 16 residues. V lost 6 bases and J lost 4, with 18 bases in between. The germline V gene has CDR1 KGHSH and CDR2 LQKENI. Full variable domain (rest looked up from reference TRBV18 and TRBJ2-2): NAGVMQNPRHLVRRRGQEARLRCSPMKGHSHVYWYRQLPEEGLKFMVYLQKENIIDESGMPKERFSAEFPKEGPSILRIQQVVRGDSAAYFCASSPWAGGSTGELFFGEGSRLTVL.